Listed below are T cell receptor beta chains from one sample, sequenced in a study of spatial heterogeneity in lung cancer. Each CDR3 protein is one row after TCRdb ran MiXCR on the 5' RACE reads. Here the sample spans over 70,000 distinct CDR3 sequences, approximately 8.9% being singletons. Material: PBMCs, obtained at follow-up. Every receptor here comes from a female donor with early-stage non-small cell lung cancer. Both conserved end residues are part of each CDR3. A D gene is named only where the DNA matches it firmly. Size tells how often a clone was seen (once, few, many) or the class of an expanded clone, and some rows leave it out.

>many|TRBJ1-1|TRBV20-1|TRBD1
CSASPGTGGRVAFF
TGCAGTGCTAGCCCCGGGACAGGGGGCCGCGTAGCTTTCTTT
>many|TRBJ2-1|TRBV5-1|TRBD1
CASSREGQGSYNEQFF
TGCGCCAGCAGCCGAGAGGGACAGGGGTCCTACAATGAGCAGTTCTTC
>few|TRBJ1-1|TRBV7-2|NA
CASSPRGGTEAFF
TGTGCCAGCAGCCCCCGTGGGGGCACTGAAGCTTTCTTT
>many|TRBJ2-2|TRBV5-5|TRBD2
CASSFLPSGRVGTGELFF
TGTGCCAGCAGCTTTTTGCCTAGCGGGAGGGTCGGCACCGGGGAGCTGTTTTTT
>few|TRBJ2-3|TRBV2|TRBD1
CAIRTGATDTQYF
TGTGCCATCCGGACAGGAGCTACAGATACGCAGTATTTT
>NA|TRBJ1-1|TRBV9|NA
CASSVAPDGNTEAFF
TGTGCCAGCAGCGTAGCTCCCGACGGGAACACTGAAGCTTTCTTT
>few|TRBJ2-2|TRBV7-6|NA
CASSLNLAGELFF
TGTGCCAGCAGCTTAAATCTGGCCGGGGAGCTGTTTTTT
>NA|TRBJ2-4|TRBV20-1|NA
CSARGAPHTPF
TGCAGTGCTAGAGGAGCGCCTCACACCCCCTTC
>few|TRBJ2-1|TRBV11-2|NA
CASSLPRGDDEQFF
TGTGCCAGCAGCCTACCCCGCGGGGACGATGAGCAGTTCTTC
>few|TRBJ1-2|TRBV24-1|TRBD1
CATSGSHRGSDGYTF
TGTGCCACCAGCGGCTCTCACAGGGGGAGTGACGGCTACACCTTC
>many|TRBJ2-2|TRBV7-9|NA
CASSSLQWGGELFF
TGTGCCAGCAGCTCTCTACAGTGGGGCGGGGAGCTGTTTTTT